This TCR beta chain was identified during a study of Graves' ophthalmopathy and Graves' hyperthyroidism. Study-level results: Ophthalmopathy versus stable hyperthyroidism: 13-signature model gave around 85% sensitivity, 81.08% specificity. Blood also held most thyroid clonotypes expanded above 0.001 frequency.

This clonotype was seen ten or more times. Its antigen remains unknown. Trimming removed 6 bases at V and 3 bases at J, with 15 bases between. The CDR3 has 14 amino acids. Germline values: CDR1 MDHEN, CDR2 SYDVKM. Orbital computed tomography and thyroid ultrasound, along with TRAb, serum thyroxine and clinical symptoms, underpinned diagnosis. A volume of over 9 ml of fresh peripheral blood supplied the PBMCs. RNA served as the template for amplifying TCR beta CDR3 regions. First-round RT-PCR relied on HTBI primers, and a second-round multiplex PCR came next. TCRdb fed the multiplex PCR reads into MiXCR, producing one record per CDR3 protein. The sample holds nearly 400,000 distinct CDR3 sequences; roughly 18% are singletons and the top ten take about 1.6%.

The J gene is TRBJ2-7, the V gene TRBV28; D might be TRBD1 (6 bases). This clonotype was obtained from a woman younger than 35 with Graves' ophthalmopathy. Sequences were obtained from peripheral blood. The CDR3 region has the DNA TGTGCCAGCAGGCCTCCGGGACAAAACTACGAGCAGTACTTC. Encoded protein: CASRPPGQNYEQYF. Supplemented by reference TRBV28 and TRBJ2-7, the full variable domain reads DVKVTQSSRYLVKRTGEKVFLECVQDMDHENMFWYRQDPGLGLRLIYFSYDVKMKEKGDIPEGYSVSREKKERFSLILESASTNQTSMYLCASRPPGQNYEQYFGPGTRLTVT.